Below are 24 T cell receptor beta chains sequenced from a single sample in a study of spatial heterogeneity in lung cancer. Study-level points and caveats: Tumor mutation counts were tracked by expanded intratumoral alpha and beta TCR counts.

TCRdb redid the calling of the 5' RACE reads with MiXCR, one entry per CDR3 protein. The profile shows 3,000 to 3,500 distinct CDR3 sequences, roughly 6.1% of them singletons. Their antigens remain unidentified. The time point was: sample taken at primary tumor resection. The sample here was lung tumor tissue, taken at surgery. Receptor source: a male donor with early-stage non-small cell lung cancer.

There are many counts of this clonotype. The chain employs TRBV7-9 and TRBJ2-2; D not resolved. CDR1 is SEHNR and CDR2 is FQNEAQ in the germline V gene (reference sequence). The CDR3 covers 12 residues. Between the trimmed V and J ends, which lost 6 bases and 7 bases, there was a span of 9 bases. The CDR3 loop reads CASSRDDGELFF. CDR3 in DNA: TGTGCCAGCAGTCGAGATGACGGGGAGCTGTTTTTT.

This clonotype counts as medium-sized (0.01 to 0.1%). This chain joins TRBV3-1 and TRBJ2-3; 13 bases are shared with TRBD2. V was clipped by 1 base and J by 4 bases; unmatched bases: 2. Germline CDR1 LGHDT, CDR2 YNNKEL (reference sequence). The CDR3 has 16 amino acids. The CDR3 DNA reads as TGTGCCAGCAGCCAAGGACTAGCGGGAGGCGCAGATACGCAGTATTTT. This sequence encodes CASSQGLAGGADTQYF.

Sample share makes this clonotype medium-sized. Its ends do not fully match the called genes, so a read error is possible. J is TRBJ1-4 and V is TRBV19, with D unclear. The CDR3 is 13 residues long. Germline V lookup: CDR1 LNHDA, CDR2 SQIVND (reference sequence). CDR3 sequence (DNA): TGTGCCAGTAGTATTAACTATGGAAAAACTGTGCTTTTT. Translation: CASSINYGKTVLF.

This clonotype ranks as medium-sized. The chain carries TRBV30 and TRBJ2-2, with D perhaps TRBD1 (5 bases). V lost 3 bases and J 0 bases, leaving 8 bases between the germline ends. The CDR3 totals 14 residues. Germline values: CDR1 GTSNPN, CDR2 SVGIG (reference sequence). CDR3 in amino acids: CAWRGQPNTGELFF. As DNA, the CDR3 is TGTGCCTGGAGAGGACAACCGAACACCGGGGAGCTGTTTTTT. Full variable domain (rest looked up from reference TRBV30 and TRBJ2-2): SQTIHQWPATLVQPVGSPLSLECTVEGTSNPNLYWYRQAAGRGLQLLFYSVGIGQISSEVPQNLSASRPQDRQFILSSKKLLLSDSGFYLCAWRGQPNTGELFFGEGSRLTVL.

By sample share, this clonotype is medium-sized (0.01 to 0.1%). The chain joins TRBV29-1 to TRBJ1-1; no definite D call. Germline V lookup: CDR1 SQVTM, CDR2 ANQGSEA. The V end was cut by 4 bases, the J end by 1 base, with 7 bases between. The CDR3 runs 12 residues. The CDR3 bases are TGCAGCGTTGTAAGGGAGAACACTGAAGCTTTCTTT. This gives the protein CSVVRENTEAFF.

The table lists this clonotype with many counts. The chain uses TRBV20-1 and TRBJ2-7; the match to TRBD2 covers 11 bases. The CDR3 totals 15 residues. V gave up 0 bases and J gave up 3 bases; unmatched junction bases: 4. CDR1 DFQATT and CDR2 SNEGSKA come from the germline V gene (reference sequence). The CDR3 spells CSARDLAGGFYEQYF. The CDR3 DNA reads TGCAGTGCTAGAGATCTAGCGGGAGGCTTCTACGAGCAGTACTTC.

By share of the sample, this clonotype is medium-sized (0.01 to 0.1%). The chain links TRBV5-1 to TRBJ2-6; D gene uncertain. Germline-derived CDR1 and CDR2 are SGHRS and YFSETQ. The V end was cut by 6 bases, the J end by 0 bases, with 10 bases between. The CDR3 is made up of 15 amino acids. The CDR3 DNA reads as TGCGCCAGCACTCGTACCTACTCTGGGGCCAACGTCCTGACTTTC. As protein: CASTRTYSGANVLTF.

This chain links TRBV2 with TRBJ2-2; 9 nucleotides agree with TRBD2. V trimming: 6 bases; J trimming: 5 bases; junction bases outside the gene matches: 10. Germline V CDR1 and CDR2: SNHLY, FYNNEI. CDR3 length equals 16 residues. The CDR3 protein is CASRPWASGVTGELFF. CDR3 sequence (DNA): TGTGCCAGCAGACCCTGGGCTAGCGGGGTTACCGGGGAGCTGTTTTTT.

This clonotype occurred many times. Here the CDR3 reads CASSAPTSGRTDTQYF. In DNA form, the CDR3 reads TGTGCCAGCAGCGCTCCGACCAGCGGCCGCACAGATACGCAGTATTTT. This chain uses TRBV11-3 with TRBJ2-3; D is possibly TRBD2 (5 bases). Trimming removed 5 bases from V and 1 base from J, with 16 bases in between. CDR1 SGHNT and CDR2 YENEEA come from the germline V gene. This CDR3 region has 16 residues.

This clonotype is termed medium-sized. This chain links TRBV5-1 with TRBJ2-5; no clear D gene. The CDR3 has 11 residues. Germline lookup yields CDR1 SGHRS and CDR2 YFSETQ. Trimming pared 0 bases from V and 5 bases from J, leaving 2 bases between. The chain's CDR3 is CASSLDETQYF. CDR3 DNA sequence: TGCGCCAGCAGCTTGGATGAGACCCAGTACTTC. Complete variable domain (other parts from reference TRBV5-1 and TRBJ2-5): KAGVTQTPRYLIKTRGQQVTLSCSPISGHRSVSWYQQTPGQGLQFLFEYFSETQRNKGNFPGRFSGRQFSNSRSEMNVSTLELGDSALYLCASSLDETQYFGPGTRLLVL.

This clonotype counts as large. The chain is built from TRBV9 and TRBJ2-1; no reliable D call. CDR1 SGDLS and CDR2 YYNGEE come from the germline V gene. The V end was cut by 1 base, the J end by 4 bases, with 9 bases between. CDR3 length: 14 residues. The CDR3 loop is CASSVLAEYNEQFF. CDR3 nucleotides: TGTGCCAGCAGCGTACTGGCGGAATACAATGAGCAGTTCTTC.

This clonotype is labeled medium-sized. The V gene is TRBV20-1, the J gene TRBJ1-1, with a weak D call TRBD1 (5 bases). Germline values: CDR1 DFQATT, CDR2 SNEGSKA (reference sequence). The CDR3 has 11 amino acids. The V gene lost 5 bases and the J gene lost 9 bases, with 13 bases spanning the gap. CDR3 sequence: CSAGTGTQAFF. The CDR3 nucleotides read TGCAGTGCTGGCACCGGGACTCAAGCTTTCTTT.

By share, this clonotype ranks as medium-sized. The rearrangement joins TRBV5-1 to TRBJ2-3, with TRBD2 matching over 13 bases. The V gene end was trimmed by 4 bases and the J gene end by 1 base; junction bases not matched to a gene: 6. Germline lookup yields CDR1 SGHRS and CDR2 YFSETQ. The CDR3 spans 17 residues. The CDR3 sequence is CASSIELAGGRTDTQYF. In nucleotides, the CDR3 is TGCGCCAGCAGCATTGAACTAGCGGGAGGGCGCACAGATACGCAGTATTTT.

This clonotype rates as medium-sized. This chain connects TRBV28 to TRBJ1-4; the D is unclear. With 8 bases removed from V and 12 bases from J, the gap between germline ends came to 19 bases. Germline lookup yields CDR1 MDHEN and CDR2 SYDVKM. The CDR3 length is 13 residues. This chain's CDR3 is CASQKGFYTELFF. The CDR3 DNA follows: TGTGCCAGCCAAAAGGGTTTTTATACTGAACTGTTTTTT.

This clonotype is medium-sized by share. CDR3: CASSLGTASTEAFF. The CDR3 nucleotides are TGTGCCAGCAGCTTAGGGACAGCAAGCACTGAAGCTTTCTTT. This chain uses TRBV11-2 with TRBJ1-1; D may be TRBD1 (6 bases). The germline CDR1 and CDR2 sequences are SGHAT and FQNNGV. This CDR3 contains 14 residues. V lost 1 base and J lost 4, with 10 bases in between.

This clonotype was recorded once. One junction end disagrees with the germline gene, perhaps due to a read error. The V call is TRBV20-1, the J call TRBJ2-1; 9 nucleotides align to TRBD2. CDR1 is DFQATT and CDR2 is SNEGSKA in the germline V gene (reference sequence). The CDR3 is 17 residues long. The CDR3 nucleotides are TGCAGTGCAATGGGACTAGCAGGAGGAGCCTCCTACAGTGAGCAGTTCTTC. Translated, it gives CSAMGLAGGASYSEQFF.

By sample fraction, this clonotype is medium-sized. This chain joins TRBV5-1 and TRBJ2-2, with a tentative D call TRBD2 (6 bases). This CDR3 is built from 14 residues. V was pared by 4 bases and J by 6 bases, with 13 bases between. Germline CDR1 SGHRS, CDR2 YFSETQ. The CDR3 protein is CASSPGGRSGELFF. CDR3 coding DNA: TGCGCCAGCAGCCCTGGAGGGAGATCCGGGGAGCTGTTTTTT.

This clonotype has a count of ten or more. J is TRBJ1-1 and V is TRBV6-1, with D maybe TRBD1 (6 bases). Trimming stripped 5 bases from V and 3 bases from J, with 13 bases between. The CDR3 is 14 residues long. CDR1 and CDR2 from the germline V gene are MNHNS and SASEGT. CDR3 sequence: CASSLQGRYTEAFF. CDR3 DNA: TGTGCCAGCAGTTTGCAGGGGAGGTACACTGAAGCTTTCTTT.

The chain employs TRBV7-6 and TRBJ1-5; 8 bases are shared with TRBD1. The V gene end was trimmed by 5 bases and the J gene end by 4 bases; junction bases not matched to a gene: 7. There are 15 residues in the CDR3. Germline V gene data show CDR1 as SGHVS and CDR2 as FNYEAQ. The CDR3 coding sequence is TGTGCCAGCAGCGTCGGGACAGGACAAAATCAGCCCCAGCATTTT. Amino acids: CASSVGTGQNQPQHF.

This clonotype was picked up a small number of times. One base away lies a much larger clone, so this may be a sequencing read error. V is TRBV9 and J is TRBJ2-2; D uncertain. Germline assignment: CDR1 SGDLS and CDR2 YYNGEE. The V end was cut by 4 bases, the J end by 5 bases, with 6 bases between. This CDR3 is 12 amino acids long. CDR3 DNA sequence: TGTGCCAGCAGCACAAGAACCGGGGAGCTGTTTTTT. Amino acids: CASSTRTGELFF.

This clonotype was recorded many times. The gene calls are TRBV29-1 and TRBJ1-3; 7 bases agree with TRBD1. With 6 bases clipped from V and 2 bases from J, the junction kept 7 bases outside the gene matches. The CDR3 totals 14 residues. The germline gives CDR1 SQVTM, CDR2 ANQGSEA. CDR3 loop: CSVAGTETGNTIYF. CDR3 DNA: TGCAGCGTGGCCGGGACAGAAACTGGAAACACCATATATTTT.

This clonotype is medium-sized. The rearrangement joins TRBV7-9 to TRBJ2-1, with D possibly called TRBD1 or TRBD2 (5 bases each). Trimming removed 6 bases from V and 4 bases from J, with 16 bases in between. CDR1 is SEHNR, CDR2 FQNEAQ, per germline (reference sequence). This CDR3 contains 15 residues. CDR3 DNA sequence: TGTGCCAGCAGACTAGGGGACCTACCATACAATGAGCAGTTCTTC. Translated: CASRLGDLPYNEQFF. The whole variable domain, filled in from reference TRBV7-9 and TRBJ2-1, reads DTGVSQNPRHKITKRGQNVTFRCDPISEHNRLYWYRQTLGQGPEFLTYFQNEAQLEKSRLLSDRFSAERPKGSFSTLEIQRTEQGDSAMYLCASRLGDLPYNEQFFGPGTRLTVL.

By share, this clonotype counts as medium-sized (0.01 to 0.1%). The chain is built from TRBV2 and TRBJ2-7; D is ambiguous. This CDR3 is 12 amino acids long. Germline CDR1 and CDR2: SNHLY and FYNNEI. V was cut by 6 bases and J by 4 bases, with 10 bases left in between. CDR3 bases: TGTGCCAGCAGCTTGTTAGGTTACGAGCAGTACTTC. This codes for CASSLLGYEQYF. Combining the CDR3 with reference TRBV2 and TRBJ2-7 gives the whole variable domain EPEVTQTPSHQVTQMGQEVILRCVPISNHLYFYWYRQILGQKVEFLVSFYNNEISEKSEIFDDQFSVERPDGSNFTLKIRSTKLEDSAMYFCASSLLGYEQYFGPGTRLTVT.

The chain couples TRBV7-9 to TRBJ1-4; 7 bases agree with TRBD1. The V segment lost 5 bases and the J segment 12 bases; nucleotides outside the gene matches: 9. The germline V gene encodes CDR1 SEHNR and CDR2 FQNEAQ (reference sequence). CDR3 length: 13 residues. This chain's CDR3 is CASSPRGQGELFF. CDR3 DNA: TGTGCCAGCAGCCCAAGGGGGCAGGGAGAACTGTTTTTT.